This TCR beta chain appears in the sequencing data of a study of cytomegalovirus exposure and HLA in healthy donors. As for the study in general: Falling in the Caucasian-associated ancestry cluster were approximately 84% of 350 to 400 genotyped donors. Study-wide results and caveats: TCR beta chains associated with HLA were, in a later analysis, more clonally expanded than equally common others.

This CDR3 has 14 amino acids. Germline values: CDR1 MNHEY, CDR2 SMNVEV (reference sequence). The V and J ends lost 4 bases and 1 base, in that order; junction bases with no gene match: 2. PCR used 60 Vbeta primers and 13 Jbeta primers. Assay used: immunoSEQ multiplex PCR; TCRdb lists only in-frame clones, some missing. The data contain just under 250,000 clones, 82% of them singletons. Note on this clone: Its matching antigen is unknown.

The receptor's source is a woman between 40 and 50 years old in good health and CMV-seropositive. The rearrangement uses TRBV27 and TRBJ1-1; 8 nucleotides align to TRBD1. Sequencing was done on a sample of PBMCs. CDR3 residues: CASSSGTGNTEAFF. CDR3 DNA sequence: TGTGCCAGCAGTTCCGGGACAGGGAACACTGAAGCTTTCTTT.